The sequence of this T cell receptor beta chain was determined in a study of cytomegalovirus exposure and HLA in healthy donors. Findings and caveats of the study: The authors later linked a missense DCLRE1C variant to TCR beta V- and J-gene trimming. In a later analysis, approximately 18,000 TCR beta sequences were associated with HLA alleles at 0.05 false discovery rate. The authors confirmed in vitro that three CMV-associated chains were specific for CMV antigens.

This CDR3 spans 16 amino acids. J gave up 8 bases and V 7 bases, and 15 bases lay outside the gene matches. CDR1 is MNHEY and CDR2 is SMNVEV in the germline V gene (reference sequence). PCR used 60 Vbeta primers and 13 Jbeta primers. Data came from immunoSEQ multiplex PCR; TCRdb stores just in-frame clones and leaves some out. The sample includes 180,000 or so clones, 80% seen only once; the top ten take under 1.5%. With respect to this clone: The antigen is undetermined.

Sequencing was carried out using PBMCs. This receptor was taken from a girl aged 5 to 17 in good health and CMV-seropositive. The V gene is TRBV27, the J gene TRBJ2-1, with 9 nucleotides matching TRBD2. The CDR3, as DNA: TGTGCCAGCAAACATACAGACGGTGCGGGAGGGTATGAGCAGTTCTTC. Translated: CASKHTDGAGGYEQFF.